These 16 T cell receptor beta chains came from one sample sequenced in a study of regulatory T cells in long-lasting Graves disease. To make TCR beta libraries, researchers used iRepertoire HTBI primers and Arm-PCR of CDR3 regions. TCRdb independently ran MiXCR on the multiplex PCR reads; one entry per CDR3 protein. Of more than 350,000 distinct CDR3 sequences in the sample, 14% to 15% were seen once. Time point in this sample: newly diagnosed GD, antithyroid drugs for less than 3 months. Isolated PBMC RNA provided the starting material for the TCR library. This sample was shared with a second study, whose subject was T cells in Graves' hyperthyroidism and ophthalmopathy.

The sequencing here drew on peripheral blood mononuclear cells (PBMCs), taken at new diagnosis, from a patient treated with antithyroid drugs. The receptors were gathered from a woman in her twenties or thirties with Graves disease.

The rearrangement links TRBV20-1 to TRBJ2-5; maybe TRBD2 (5 bases). Trimming took 6 bases from V and 5 from J, leaving 37 bases between them. Germline CDR1 reads DFQATT; CDR2 reads SNEGSKA (reference sequence). CDR3 length: 20 amino acids. The CDR3 region has the DNA TGCAGTGCCCTGAAGGAAGGGCCACTAGTGGGAGTAGAAGTCGAGGAGACCCAGTACTTC. This encodes CSALKEGPLVGVEVEETQYF.

A word on this clonotype: Its ends do not fully match the called genes, so a read error is possible. This chain links TRBV19 with TRBJ1-5; 10 nucleotides match TRBD1. This CDR3 spans 18 amino acids. Germline CDR1 reads LNHDA; CDR2 reads SQIVND (reference sequence). Written as DNA, the CDR3 is TGTGGCAGTAGTAAGAGAGGACAGGGGGACTTTAGCAATCAGCCCCAGCATTTT. It translates to CGSSKRGQGDFSNQPQHF.

This clonotype was counted many times. The V call is TRBV6-2 or TRBV6-3, the J call TRBJ2-7; no firm D call. Germline V CDR1 and CDR2: MNHEY, SVGEGT. Trimming removed 2 bases at V and 0 bases at J, with 5 bases between. This CDR3 is built from 13 residues. In nucleotides, the CDR3 is TGTGCCAGCAGTTACAAGAGCTCCTACGAGCAGTACTTC. Its translation: CASSYKSSYEQYF.

This clonotype showed up just a few times. No conserved phenylalanine or tryptophan ends this CDR3, so it is likely a read error. The V call is TRBV11-2, the J call TRBJ2-7, with 9 bases lining up with TRBD1. With V trimmed by 5 bases and J by 1 base, 9 bases remained unmatched. The germline V gene encodes CDR1 SGHAT and CDR2 FQNNGV. This CDR3 region has 16 residues. CDR3 DNA sequence: TGTGCCAGCAGCGCCGGGACAGGGCAGGAGTCCTACGAGCAGTACCTC. It specifies CASSAGTGQESYEQYL.

This clonotype occurred a few times. This CDR3 is CASSVGSGYGYTF. CDR3 DNA sequence: TGTGCCAGCAGTGTGGGGAGTGGGTATGGCTACACCTTC. The chain is built from TRBV27 and TRBJ1-2, with no clear D. The V end was cut by 5 bases, the J end by 5 bases, with 12 bases between. The CDR3 totals 13 residues. Germline CDR1 reads MNHEY; CDR2 reads SMNVEV (reference sequence).

V is TRBV20-1 and J is TRBJ2-3, with 9 bases aligning to TRBD1. Germline V gene sequence: CDR1 DFQATT, CDR2 SNEGSKA (reference sequence). This CDR3 contains 15 residues. The V segment lost 2 bases and the J segment 2 bases; nucleotides outside the gene matches: 5. The CDR3 DNA reads TGCAGTGCTAGACCGGGACAGGGAGACACAGATACGCAGTATTTT. It yields the protein CSARPGQGDTDTQYF.

The rearrangement links TRBV7-9 to TRBJ2-4; TRBD1 matches 8 bases. Germline values: CDR1 SEHNR, CDR2 FQNEAQ (reference sequence). V lost 4 bases to trimming and J lost 8 bases; unmatched junction nucleotides: 13. The CDR3 covers 16 residues. CDR3 DNA: TGTGCCAGCAGCTACAGACAGGGGATGGGGAACCACATTCAGTACTTC. It yields the protein CASSYRQGMGNHIQYF.

This clonotype was detected ten times or more. This rearrangement joins TRBV7-7 to TRBJ2-5; D remains ambiguous. The germline V and J ends were trimmed by 5 bases and 5 bases, with 12 bases remaining between them. CDR1 is SSHAT and CDR2 is FNYEAQ in the germline V gene (reference sequence). The CDR3 is made up of 13 amino acids. CDR3 sequence: CASSLQPWETQYF. The CDR3, as DNA: TGTGCCAGCAGCCTGCAACCGTGGGAGACCCAGTACTTC.

This clonotype was seen repeatedly, ten times or more. The genes are TRBV2 and TRBJ1-5; TRBD1 might be the D (6 bases). V was trimmed by 6 bases and J by 4 bases, leaving 7 bases between them. CDR1 SNHLY and CDR2 FYNNEI come from the germline V gene. The CDR3 has 12 residues. The CDR3 protein is CASRDSNQPQHF. The CDR3 DNA sequence: TGTGCCAGCAGGGACAGTAATCAGCCCCAGCATTTT.

The chain combines TRBV29-1 with TRBJ2-1, with 8 bases lining up with TRBD2. The germline V gene has CDR1 SQVTM and CDR2 ANQGSEA. Germline trimming cut 6 bases from V and 1 base from J; bases unmatched to any gene: 8. This CDR3 has 15 residues. The CDR3 sequence: CSVSGGRESYNEQFF. CDR3 DNA: TGCAGCGTCTCGGGAGGGAGAGAGTCCTACAATGAGCAGTTCTTC.

V and J are TRBV11-1 and TRBJ2-7; 9 bases align to TRBD1. The ends lost 5 bases at V and 3 bases at J; junction bases unmatched: 5. The CDR3 contains 14 residues. Germline CDR1 and CDR2: SGHAT and FQDESV (reference sequence). The CDR3 loop reads CASSQGQGFYEQYF. CDR3 DNA sequence: TGTGCCAGCAGCCAGGGACAGGGCTTCTACGAGCAGTACTTC.

This clonotype was seen many times. The genes are TRBV20-1 and TRBJ2-3; D is undetermined. The CDR3 consists of 11 residues. Trimming shortened V by 6 bases and J by 4 bases, and 8 bases separated the two germline ends. CDR1 and CDR2 from the germline V gene are DFQATT and SNEGSKA (reference sequence). CDR3 sequence (DNA): TGCAGTGCCACCCCGGCAGATACGCAGTATTTT. Translated: CSATPADTQYF.

This clonotype came up many times. V usage is TRBV11-3 and J usage is TRBJ2-1; 10 bases align to TRBD2. Per the germline V gene, CDR1 is SGHNT and CDR2 is YENEEA. This CDR3 contains 14 residues. The junction had 4 bases not matched to a gene; V was cut back by 3 bases and J by 8 bases. The CDR3 coding sequence is TGTGCCAGCAGCTTGACGGGGACTAGCGATGAGCAGTTCTTC. This encodes CASSLTGTSDEQFF.

This clonotype was counted only a few times. The V gene is TRBV14, the J gene TRBJ1-4; TRBD1 aligns across 9 bases. V shed 4 bases and J 8 bases; nucleotides not matched to a gene: 17. From germline, CDR1 is SGHDN and CDR2 FVKESK. This CDR3 spans 18 amino acids. CDR3 amino acids: CASSPLVGQGDFEEKLFF. DNA for the CDR3: TGTGCCAGCAGCCCCCTCGTGGGACAGGGCGACTTCGAAGAAAAACTGTTTTTT.

The rearrangement joins TRBV10-3 to TRBJ1-2; a weak D match, TRBD1 (6 bases). There are 12 residues in the CDR3. Looked up from germline, CDR1 is ENHRY and CDR2 is SYGVKD. The V and J ends lost 6 bases and 8 bases respectively, with 13 bases between them. This CDR3 reads CAISSGAGGYTF. CDR3 DNA sequence: TGTGCCATCAGCTCGGGGGCTGGGGGCTACACCTTC.

This clonotype was counted a few times. V usage is TRBV7-9 and J usage is TRBJ1-1, with TRBD1 matching over 8 bases. Germline V gene data show CDR1 as SEHNR and CDR2 as FQNEAQ (reference sequence). The CDR3 loop spans 15 amino acids. Trimming cost V 2 bases and J 5 bases; bases outside gene matches: 7. DNA of the CDR3: TGTGCCAGCAGCTTACAAGGACAGGGAAGAACTGAAGCTTTCTTT. Protein sequence: CASSLQGQGRTEAFF.